What follows are 31 T cell receptor beta chains derived from one specimen sequenced in a study of blood T cell repertoires in COVID-19. TCRdb's table, derived via immunoSEQ multiplex PCR, lists solely in-frame clones and lacks some. Among about 100,000 clones listed, 80% to 95% were seen once. The specimen sequenced was peripheral blood. All receptors come from a man aged 70-80 years with acute or convalescent COVID-19.

The V call is TRBV11-3, the J call TRBJ2-1, with 7 bases aligning to TRBD1. The CDR3 length is 13 residues. CDR1 and CDR2 from the germline V gene are SGHNT and YENEEA. V lost 11 bases and J lost 3; bases outside the gene matches: 7. The CDR3 DNA is TGTGCCTCCGGGACAGCATACTACAATGAGCAGTTCTTC. It yields the protein CASGTAYYNEQFF.

The chain couples TRBV2 to TRBJ2-7, with 7 bases matching TRBD2. The CDR3 covers 15 residues. The V gene's germline CDR1 is SNHLY and CDR2 FYNNEI. Trimming cost V 4 bases and J 3 bases; bases outside gene matches: 9. In nucleotides, the CDR3 is TGTGCCAGCAGTGGATCGGTGACTAGCTACTACGAGCAGTACTTC. Its translation is CASSGSVTSYYEQYF.

This clone has just one count. This chain joins TRBV6-1 and TRBJ2-1; a weak D match, TRBD2 (5 bases). Trimming shortened V by 3 bases and J by 0 bases, and 18 bases separated the two germline ends. CDR1 is MNHNS and CDR2 is SASEGT in the germline V gene. The CDR3 consists of 18 residues. The CDR3: CASSDSRGRRISYNEQFF. The CDR3 DNA sequence: TGTGCCAGCAGTGATTCCCGAGGGCGGAGGATCTCCTACAATGAGCAGTTCTTC.

V usage is TRBV18 and J usage is TRBJ1-6; no reliable D call. This CDR3 region has 13 residues. The germline V and J ends were trimmed by 8 bases and 8 bases, with 13 bases remaining between them. The germline gives CDR1 KGHSH, CDR2 LQKENI. CDR3 in DNA: TGTGCCAGCAAAGATCAGTCAGATTCACCCCTCCACTTT. It encodes CASKDQSDSPLHF.

The rearrangement links TRBV7-2 to TRBJ2-7; a possible D gene is TRBD2 (6 bases). Germline V gives CDR1 SGHTA, CDR2 FQGNSA. V was trimmed by 5 bases and J by 6 bases, leaving 14 bases between them. This CDR3 comprises 13 residues. The CDR3 loop is CASSALPGGEQYF. The DNA for the CDR3 is TGTGCCAGCAGCGCCCTCCCCGGGGGCGAGCAGTACTTC.

The chain recombines TRBV5-6 with TRBJ1-1; no clear D gene. V shed 7 bases and J shed 3 bases, with 10 bases lying between them. The V gene's germline CDR1 is SGHDT and CDR2 YYEEEE. The CDR3 totals 12 residues. The CDR3 coding sequence is TGTGCCAGCGTATTCGGGGACACTGAAGCTTTCTTT. Translated, it gives CASVFGDTEAFF.

This rearrangement joins TRBV6-6 to TRBJ2-7; D call uncertain. V shed 6 bases and J shed 2 bases, with 14 bases lying between them. This CDR3 region has 14 residues. Germline V gives CDR1 MNHNY, CDR2 SVGAGI (reference sequence). The CDR3 region has the DNA TGTGCCAGCAGCGAAGGCGGCGCCACCTACGAGCAGTACTTC. Translation: CASSEGGATYEQYF.

The genes are TRBV7-8 and TRBJ1-4; possibly TRBD1 for D (5 bases). This CDR3 spans 15 amino acids. V lost 5 bases, J lost 3 bases, and 13 bases lay in between. CDR1 SGHVS and CDR2 FQNEAQ come from the germline V gene. The CDR3: CASSLRQIANEKLFF. The CDR3 nucleotides are TGTGCCAGCAGCCTTAGACAGATAGCTAATGAAAAACTGTTTTTT.

This sequence joins TRBV3-1 (or the pseudogene TRBV3-2) and TRBJ2-7; 10 bases are shared with TRBD2. CDR1 LGHDT and CDR2 YNNKEL come from the germline V gene (reference sequence). The CDR3 length is 15 residues. Trimming took 1 base from V and 9 from J; bases not matched to a gene: 9. For the CDR3, the DNA is TGTGCCAGCAGCCAAGGGGCTAGCGGGAGAAGGTGGCAGTACTTC. It encodes CASSQGASGRRWQYF.

The chain carries TRBV25-1 and TRBJ1-2; maybe TRBD1 (6 bases). CDR3 length equals 15 residues. From germline, CDR1 is MGHDK and CDR2 SYGVNS. The V end was cut by 3 bases, the J end by 7 bases, with 18 bases between. CDR3 residues: CASSESRQGNGGYTF. CDR3 DNA sequence: TGTGCCAGCAGTGAGTCTCGGCAGGGGAACGGTGGCTACACCTTC.

This sequence joins TRBV28 and TRBJ2-7; D may be TRBD1 (6 bases). CDR1 MDHEN and CDR2 SYDVKM come from the germline V gene. The ends were cut back, 7 bases at V and 5 bases at J, with 15 bases in the middle. The CDR3 is 13 residues long. In DNA form, the CDR3 reads TGTGCCAGCACCGGATTCCAGGGGAACGAGCAGTACTTC. Translation: CASTGFQGNEQYF. Combining the CDR3 with reference TRBV28 and TRBJ2-7 gives the whole variable domain DVKVTQSSRYLVKRTGEKVFLECVQDMDHENMFWYRQDPGLGLRLIYFSYDVKMKEKGDIPEGYSVSREKKERFSLILESASTNQTSMYLCASTGFQGNEQYFGPGTRLTVT.

This clone was found once. This sequence joins TRBV11-2 and TRBJ1-2; 11 positions match TRBD1. V shed 6 bases, J shed 1 base, and the junction held 7 bases outside the gene matches. Germline CDR1 reads SGHAT; CDR2 reads FQNNGV. The CDR3 is 16 amino acids. The CDR3 DNA follows: TGTGCCAGCAGTCAGCCGGGACAGGGGGGTAACTATGGCTACACCTTC. Encoded protein: CASSQPGQGGNYGYTF.

Here the CDR3 reads CASSFEGAGTEAFF. As DNA, the CDR3 is TGCGCCAGCAGCTTCGAGGGCGCCGGCACTGAAGCTTTCTTT. The chain employs TRBV5-1 and TRBJ1-1; D gene uncertain. CDR3 length equals 14 residues. Germline V CDR1 and CDR2: SGHRS, YFSETQ. Trimming left V 2 bases short and J 4 bases short, with 12 bases between.

The rearrangement links TRBV5-4 to TRBJ2-5, with TRBD2 matching over 13 bases. V lost 4 bases to trimming and J lost 4 bases; unmatched junction nucleotides: 7. From germline, CDR1 is SGHNT and CDR2 YYREEE (reference sequence). This CDR3 is 16 amino acids long. The CDR3 spells CASSRLAGGGLETQYF. In DNA form, the CDR3 reads TGTGCCAGCAGCCGACTAGCGGGGGGCGGACTAGAGACCCAGTACTTC. Combining the CDR3 with reference TRBV5-4 and TRBJ2-5 gives the whole variable domain ETGVTQSPTHLIKTRGQQVTLRCSSQSGHNTVSWYQQALGQGPQFIFQYYREEENGRGNFPPRFSGLQFPNYSSELNVNALELDDSALYLCASSRLAGGGLETQYFGPGTRLLVL.

The chain employs TRBV18 and TRBJ1-4; D call uncertain. The CDR3 sequence is 16 residues long. V was pared by 1 base and J by 0 bases, with 9 bases between. Germline CDR1 KGHSH, CDR2 LQKENI. This CDR3 reads CASSPRAPATNEKLFF. The CDR3 DNA reads as TGTGCCAGCTCACCACGGGCGCCTGCAACTAATGAAAAACTGTTTTTT.

The chain uses TRBV11-2 and TRBJ2-3; 11 bases agree with TRBD2. CDR3 size: 16 residues. V was pared by 5 bases and J by 1 base, with 5 bases of the junction left unmatched. Germline V gene sequence: CDR1 SGHAT, CDR2 FQNNGV. DNA of the CDR3: TGTGCCAGCAGCCCGCGGACTAGCGGGCGCACAGATACGCAGTATTTT. Encoded protein: CASSPRTSGRTDTQYF.

The chain couples TRBV10-3 to TRBJ2-1; 9 bases align to TRBD2. The CDR3 spans 16 residues. The ends lost 5 bases at V and 2 bases at J; junction bases unmatched: 7. Germline V CDR1 and CDR2: ENHRY, SYGVKD. CDR3 region: CAISRSSGGAYNEQFF. CDR3 nucleotides: TGTGCCATCAGTAGAAGTAGCGGGGGCGCCTACAATGAGCAGTTCTTC.

This clone was seen only a few times. The genes are TRBV6-5 and TRBJ1-1, with D unclear. V lost 5 bases and J lost 3, with 10 bases in between. The CDR3 sequence is 13 residues long. In germline, CDR1 is MNHEY, CDR2 SVGAGI. CDR3 in amino acids: CASSPGLYTEAFF. CDR3 coding DNA: TGTGCCAGCAGTCCCGGACTGTACACTGAAGCTTTCTTT.

The CDR3 loop is CASIYRDRIDTIYF. DNA for the CDR3: TGTGCCAGCATTTACCGGGACAGAATCGACACCATATATTTT. The chain is built from TRBV2 and TRBJ1-3, with 7 nucleotides matching TRBD1. The CDR3 runs to 14 residues. Trimming at V came to 7 bases and at J to 8 bases, leaving 11 bases not matched to a gene. Per the germline V gene, CDR1 is SNHLY and CDR2 is FYNNEI.

This clone was observed a single time. In the same sample, other DNA sequences code for this CDR3. This chain joins TRBV27 and TRBJ1-5; 7 nucleotides line up with TRBD1. The CDR3 spans 13 residues. V gave up 5 bases and J gave up 4 bases; unmatched junction bases: 2. The germline V gene encodes CDR1 MNHEY and CDR2 SMNVEV (reference sequence). The CDR3 DNA reads TGTGCCAGCAGTCCCAGGGGGAATCAGCCCCAGCATTTT. Translating it yields CASSPRGNQPQHF.

The chain couples TRBV5-1 to TRBJ1-3; 7 bases map to TRBD1. Losses at the gene ends were 0 bases for V and 1 base for J; bases not matched to a gene: 4. Germline CDR1 SGHRS, CDR2 YFSETQ. The length of the CDR3 is 16 residues. Here the CDR3 DNA reads TGCGCCAGCAGCTTGGCCAGGACAGGATCTGGAAACACCATATATTTT. This sequence encodes CASSLARTGSGNTIYF.

By frequency in the sample, this clone is medium-sized. The rearrangement joins TRBV28 to TRBJ2-1; TRBD2 matches at 12 bases. The CDR3 totals 16 residues. CDR1 is MDHEN and CDR2 is SYDVKM in the germline V gene. With V trimmed by 1 base and J by 7 bases, 5 bases remained unmatched. CDR3 loop: CASSLLTSGRKNEQFF. The CDR3, as DNA: TGTGCCAGCAGTTTATTGACTAGCGGGAGAAAGAATGAGCAGTTCTTC.

The genes are TRBV9 and TRBJ2-7; D perhaps matches TRBD2 (6 bases). V lost 0 bases and J 7 bases, leaving 11 bases between the germline ends. This CDR3 comprises 13 residues. The germline gives CDR1 SGDLS, CDR2 YYNGEE. CDR3: CASSVEVGGEQYF. DNA of the CDR3: TGTGCCAGCAGCGTAGAAGTCGGAGGGGAGCAGTACTTC.

The genes are TRBV5-3 and TRBJ2-6; D may be TRBD1 (5 bases). TRBV5-3 counts as an open reading frame of uncertain function. Trimming took off 0 bases at V and 0 bases at J, with 13 bases between the two ends. This CDR3 has 18 residues. The CDR3 loop is CARSLGQGTLSGANVLTF. CDR3 DNA: TGTGCCAGAAGCTTGGGGCAGGGAACCCTCTCTGGGGCCAACGTCCTGACTTTC.

The chain joins TRBV2 to TRBJ1-5; D is undetermined. Germline V gene data show CDR1 as SNHLY and CDR2 as FYNNEI. V was pared by 1 base and J by 0 bases, with 7 bases between. The CDR3 consists of 15 residues. The CDR3 reads CASSEESGSNQPQHF. The CDR3 DNA reads as TGTGCCAGCAGTGAAGAGTCGGGTAGCAATCAGCCCCAGCATTTT.

The rearrangement uses TRBV6-5 and TRBJ1-1, with 8 positions matching TRBD1. With V trimmed by 2 bases and J by 5 bases, 4 bases remained unmatched. The germline V gene encodes CDR1 MNHEY and CDR2 SVGAGI. The CDR3 has 14 amino acids. The CDR3 DNA reads as TGTGCCAGCAGTTACGCCAGGGGGCAGACTGAAGCTTTCTTT. Protein product: CASSYARGQTEAFF.

The chain employs TRBV11-2 and TRBJ1-1; TRBD1 aligns across 8 bases. This CDR3 is 15 amino acids long. V dropped 6 bases and J dropped 5; count of bases not matched to a gene: 11. Germline lookup yields CDR1 SGHAT and CDR2 FQNNGV. The CDR3 reads CASSWGPGGGTEAFF. Written as DNA, the CDR3 is TGTGCCAGCAGTTGGGGGCCAGGGGGCGGGACTGAAGCTTTCTTT.

The chain carries TRBV11-3 and TRBJ2-6, with D possibly being TRBD2 (6 bases). In germline, CDR1 is SGHNT, CDR2 YENEEA. Trimming left V 4 bases short and J 4 bases short, with 8 bases between. The length of the CDR3 is 14 residues. The CDR3 nucleotides read TGTGCCAGCAGCTGGGGGGTCGGGGCCAACGTCCTGACTTTC. Its protein product is CASSWGVGANVLTF.

This clone was picked up a small number of times. The V call is TRBV7-6, the J call TRBJ2-1, with 10 nucleotides matching TRBD2. The junction had 8 bases not matched to a gene; V was cut back by 7 bases and J by 5 bases. The CDR3 has 15 amino acids. Looked up from germline, CDR1 is SGHVS and CDR2 is FNYEAQ. In DNA, the CDR3 is TGTGCCAGCACCAATCCCCTAGCGGGAGACAATGAGCAGTTCTTC. Protein: CASTNPLAGDNEQFF.

Written as DNA, the CDR3 is TGTGCCAGTAGTCGGGGACTAGCGGGGGACTACAATGAGCAGTTCTTC. This translates into CASSRGLAGDYNEQFF. J is TRBJ2-1 and V is TRBV19; 14 bases agree with TRBD2. The CDR3 is 16 amino acids. V lost 5 bases, J lost 3 bases, and 3 bases stayed unmatched. The V gene's germline CDR1 is LNHDA and CDR2 SQIVND (reference sequence).

This chain links TRBV19 with TRBJ2-7, with a tentative D call TRBD1 (6 bases). Germline V gene lookup returns CDR1 LNHDA and CDR2 SQIVND (reference sequence). Trimming pared 3 bases from V and 0 bases from J, leaving 15 bases between. The CDR3 runs to 16 residues. CDR3 sequence reads: CASSMGAARGSYEQYF. DNA for the CDR3: TGTGCCAGTAGTATGGGGGCTGCCCGGGGCTCCTACGAGCAGTACTTC.